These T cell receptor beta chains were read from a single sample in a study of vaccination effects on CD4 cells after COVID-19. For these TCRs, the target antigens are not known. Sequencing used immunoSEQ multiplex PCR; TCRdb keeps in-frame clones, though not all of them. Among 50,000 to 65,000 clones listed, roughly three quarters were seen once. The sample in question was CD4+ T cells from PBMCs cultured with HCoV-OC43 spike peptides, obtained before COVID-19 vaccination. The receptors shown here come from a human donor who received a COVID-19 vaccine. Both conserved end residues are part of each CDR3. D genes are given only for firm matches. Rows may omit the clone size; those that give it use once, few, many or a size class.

CDR3nt: TGTGCCAGCAGCCATAGATTCCGGGACAGTCTTAATGAAAAACTGTTTTTT; CDR3aa: CASSHRFRDSLNEKLFF; v_gene: TRBV3-1/TRBV3-2; abundance: NA; d_gene: TRBD1; j_gene: TRBJ1-4
CDR3nt: TGTGCCAGCAGCCGATCCGGTGGGCAGATTAACTATGGCTACACCTTC; CDR3aa: CASSRSGGQINYGYTF; v_gene: TRBV3-1/TRBV3-2; abundance: few; d_gene: NA; j_gene: TRBJ1-2
CDR3nt: TGCGCCAGCAGCGAACAGGGGGCAGGCCAGCCCCAGCATTTT; CDR3aa: CASSEQGAGQPQHF; v_gene: TRBV5-1; abundance: NA; d_gene: TRBD1; j_gene: TRBJ1-5
CDR3nt: TGTGCCAGCAGTTTGGGACTCTATAACACCGGGGAGCTGTTTTTT; CDR3aa: CASSLGLYNTGELFF; v_gene: TRBV6-2/TRBV6-3; abundance: NA; d_gene: NA; j_gene: TRBJ2-2
CDR3nt: TGTGCCAGCAGCCCGCGGGTCGGTAGCAATCAGCCCCAGCATTTT; CDR3aa: CASSPRVGSNQPQHF; v_gene: TRBV6-2/TRBV6-3; abundance: NA; d_gene: NA; j_gene: TRBJ1-5
CDR3nt: TGTGCCAGCAGCAGACTAGGGACAGCCGATCAGCCCCAGCATTTT; CDR3aa: CASSRLGTADQPQHF; v_gene: TRBV5-5; abundance: NA; d_gene: TRBD1; j_gene: TRBJ1-5
CDR3nt: TGTGCCAGCAGCTTCGCTAGCGGGTCCTTCACAGATACGCAGTATTTT; CDR3aa: CASSFASGSFTDTQYF; v_gene: TRBV5-4; abundance: NA; d_gene: TRBD2; j_gene: TRBJ2-3
CDR3nt: TGTGCCAGTAGCGCTACAGTGGGACAGGGCTCCTACAATGAGCAGTTCTTC; CDR3aa: CASSATVGQGSYNEQFF; v_gene: TRBV19; abundance: once; d_gene: TRBD1; j_gene: TRBJ2-1
CDR3nt: TGTGCCAGCCAAGAAACCCGGGACAGCGGTAACTACACCTTC; CDR3aa: CASQETRDSGNYTF; v_gene: TRBV18; abundance: NA; d_gene: TRBD1; j_gene: TRBJ1-2
CDR3nt: TGTGCCACCAGCACTGGGGGCGGGGGGTTCCAAGAGACCCAGTACTTC; CDR3aa: CATSTGGGGFQETQYF; v_gene: TRBV15; abundance: NA; d_gene: TRBD2; j_gene: TRBJ2-5
CDR3nt: TGTGCCAGCAGCGCCCGGGACGGGACCTTCTCTGGGGCCAACGTCCTGACTTTC; CDR3aa: CASSARDGTFSGANVLTF; v_gene: TRBV5-5; abundance: NA; d_gene: NA; j_gene: TRBJ2-6
CDR3nt: TGTGCCAGCAGCCAAGAGGGCAGGAATAATTCACCCCTCCACTTT; CDR3aa: CASSQEGRNNSPLHF; v_gene: TRBV14; abundance: NA; d_gene: NA; j_gene: TRBJ1-6
CDR3nt: TGCGCCAGCAGCTTGGGGGCAGGACCGTACCAAGAGACCCAGTACTTC; CDR3aa: CASSLGAGPYQETQYF; v_gene: TRBV5-1; abundance: NA; d_gene: NA; j_gene: TRBJ2-5
CDR3nt: TGTGCCAGTAGTAACCTCCCCGGGAGGGGAGGCTATGGCTACACCTTC; CDR3aa: CASSNLPGRGGYGYTF; v_gene: TRBV19; abundance: NA; d_gene: NA; j_gene: TRBJ1-2
CDR3nt: TGTGCCAGTACAGAGGGGTGGACCCAGCCCCAGCATTTT; CDR3aa: CASTEGWTQPQHF; v_gene: TRBV19; abundance: NA; d_gene: NA; j_gene: TRBJ1-5
CDR3nt: TGTGCCAGTAGTATAGAGGGCAGCTCTGGAAACACCATATATTTT; CDR3aa: CASSIEGSSGNTIYF; v_gene: TRBV19; abundance: NA; d_gene: NA; j_gene: TRBJ1-3
CDR3nt: TGTGCCAGTAAGGCGACGGGGACAGGCTCTGAAAAACTGTTTTTT; CDR3aa: CASKATGTGSEKLFF; v_gene: TRBV19; abundance: NA; d_gene: TRBD1; j_gene: TRBJ1-4
CDR3nt: TGTGCCAGCACAGGGGGGGCGAATCAGCCCCAGCATTTT; CDR3aa: CASTGGANQPQHF; v_gene: TRBV2; abundance: NA; d_gene: TRBD1; j_gene: TRBJ1-5
CDR3nt: TGCAGTGCCGCTAGCACAGATACGCAGTATTTT; CDR3aa: CSAASTDTQYF; v_gene: TRBV20-1; abundance: few; d_gene: NA; j_gene: TRBJ2-3
CDR3nt: TGTGCCAGCTCACCACTTCCAGGGGGCCGCGGAACAGATACGCAGTATTTT; CDR3aa: CASSPLPGGRGTDTQYF; v_gene: TRBV18; abundance: NA; d_gene: TRBD1; j_gene: TRBJ2-3
CDR3nt: TGCGCCAGCAGCTTGGAGGGGGGGAAGGGTCAGCCCCAGCATTTT; CDR3aa: CASSLEGGKGQPQHF; v_gene: TRBV5-1; abundance: once; d_gene: NA; j_gene: TRBJ1-5
CDR3nt: TGTGCCAGCAGTGATCCTAGACAGGCTAGCACCGGGGAGCTGTTTTTT; CDR3aa: CASSDPRQASTGELFF; v_gene: TRBV25-1; abundance: NA; d_gene: NA; j_gene: TRBJ2-2